This note documents a single TCR beta chain sequence. Its target is not known. Each CDR3 protein gets one entry after TCRdb re-called the reads with MiXCR. The data show some 150,000 distinct CDR3 sequences, with about 20% seen just once and 11% held by the top ten. V was clipped by 1 base and J by 5 bases, with 10 bases between them. The CDR3 runs 14 residues. CDR1 is SEHNR, CDR2 FQNEAQ, per germline (reference sequence). This entry comes from a study of T cell repertoires in cytomegalovirus infection. Study-level information: It was the public TCR beta signatures that indicated both CMV infection and matching HLA type. Whole-study findings and limits: The ex vivo response was dominated by HLA-C-restricted CMV-specific TCR beta clonotypes.

Specimen: PBMCs. V is TRBV7-9 and J is TRBJ2-3; D possibly corresponds to TRBD1 (6 bases). This clonotype was obtained from a human donor in good health (CMV status not recorded). Some clones in this sample may be carry-over from other donors' samples. CDR3 region: CASSLGTVQDTQYF. The CDR3 bases are TGTGCCAGCAGCTTAGGGACAGTCCAAGATACGCAGTATTTT.